The 9 T cell receptor beta chains presented below share a single source sample, sequenced in a study of CD8+ T cells in alopecia areata. cDNA reverse transcribed from extracted RNA served as the sequencing template. The repertoire was sequenced with immunoSEQ multiplex PCR; TCRdb's copy has only in-frame clones and lacks some. The sample lists some 98,000 clones; about 64% were seen once. Treatment specified: oral pan-JAK inhibitor, 5-10 mg twice daily. The source was CD8+ T cells sorted from blood, collected at week 4, from a patient treated with tofacitinib. These receptors were collected from a human donor with alopecia areata.

This chain uses TRBV30 with TRBJ2-3; D is undetermined. V shed 0 bases and J shed 6 bases, with 4 bases lying between them. The CDR3 totals 11 residues. Per the germline V gene, CDR1 is GTSNPN and CDR2 is SVGIG (reference sequence). The CDR3 reads CAWSVSDTQYF. The CDR3, as DNA: TGTGCCTGGAGTGTGTCTGATACGCAGTATTTT.

The chain couples TRBV4-1 to TRBJ2-5; 9 bases fit TRBD2. V lost 0 bases to trimming and J lost 4 bases; unmatched junction nucleotides: 6. This CDR3 comprises 16 residues. Germline V gene lookup returns CDR1 MGHRA and CDR2 YSYEKL. CDR3 in amino acids: CASSQDQAGGTETQYF. The CDR3 bases are TGCGCCAGCAGCCAAGACCAGGCGGGAGGGACAGAGACCCAGTACTTC.

The chain combines TRBV27 with TRBJ2-1; 12 bases fit TRBD2. V was pared by 4 bases and J by 4 bases, with 8 bases of the junction left unmatched. Looked up from germline, CDR1 is MNHEY and CDR2 is SMNVEV (reference sequence). The CDR3 length is 17 residues. CDR3 in amino acids: CASSSTTSGGNYNEQFF. CDR3 in DNA: TGTGCCAGCAGTTCAACGACTAGCGGGGGAAATTACAATGAGCAGTTCTTC.

The chain couples TRBV6-5 to TRBJ2-3; D gene unclear. This CDR3 contains 15 residues. Germline V gives CDR1 MNHEY, CDR2 SVGAGI. V was clipped by 6 bases and J by 2 bases, with 15 bases between them. CDR3 sequence: CASSPGLNPTDTQYF. As DNA, the CDR3 is TGTGCCAGCAGCCCCGGCCTGAACCCCACAGATACGCAGTATTTT.

The genes are TRBV2 and TRBJ1-2, with 10 bases that match TRBD1. The length of the CDR3 is 13 residues. Looked up from germline, CDR1 is SNHLY and CDR2 is FYNNEI. With 5 bases clipped from V and 5 bases from J, the junction kept 2 bases outside the gene matches. The chain's CDR3 is CASSTGQGYGYTF. CDR3 sequence (DNA): TGTGCCAGCAGTACGGGACAGGGGTATGGCTACACCTTC. The full variable domain, completed using reference TRBV2 and TRBJ1-2, is EPEVTQTPSHQVTQMGQEVILRCVPISNHLYFYWYRQILGQKVEFLVSFYNNEISEKSEIFDDQFSVERPDGSNFTLKIRSTKLEDSAMYFCASSTGQGYGYTFGSGTRLTVV.

The chain has TRBV30 and TRBJ2-7; no clear D gene. Germline CDR1 GTSNPN, CDR2 SVGIG (reference sequence). This CDR3 region has 14 residues. V was pared by 2 bases and J by 2 bases, with 13 bases between. CDR3 region: CAWSLQSITYEQYF. Here the CDR3 DNA reads TGTGCCTGGAGTTTACAATCCATCACCTACGAGCAGTACTTC.

J is TRBJ2-7 and V is TRBV5-1; 7 bases match TRBD1. Germline V gives CDR1 SGHRS, CDR2 YFSETQ. The V gene end was trimmed by 4 bases and the J gene end by 2 bases; junction bases not matched to a gene: 6. The CDR3 loop spans 14 amino acids. The CDR3 DNA reads as TGCGCCAGCAGCCCAGGACAGGTGCCCTACGAGCAGTACTTC. Translated: CASSPGQVPYEQYF. Together with reference TRBV5-1 and TRBJ2-7, the CDR3 gives the full variable domain: KAGVTQTPRYLIKTRGQQVTLSCSPISGHRSVSWYQQTPGQGLQFLFEYFSETQRNKGNFPGRFSGRQFSNSRSEMNVSTLELGDSALYLCASSPGQVPYEQYFGPGTRLTVT.

This clone was observed once. V usage is TRBV25-1 and J usage is TRBJ2-7, with 9 bases matching TRBD1. Germline values: CDR1 MGHDK, CDR2 SYGVNS. The CDR3 sequence is 16 residues long. Unmatched junction bases numbered 10, after V lost 4 bases and J lost 3 bases. The CDR3 DNA follows: TGTGCCAGCAGTGCCATTTCCGGGACAGGGAGCTACGAGCAGTACTTC. Encoded protein: CASSAISGTGSYEQYF.

V is TRBV7-9 and J is TRBJ1-1; the D gene is possibly TRBD1 (6 bases). CDR1 SEHNR and CDR2 FQNEAQ come from the germline V gene (reference sequence). The CDR3 is 12 amino acids. V lost 2 bases to trimming and J lost 6 bases, with 7 bases between them. The CDR3 nucleotides read TGTGCCAGCAGCTTACAGGGGTCTGAAGCTTTCTTT. This gives the protein CASSLQGSEAFF.